This entry is about one T cell receptor beta chain. Its antigen remains unidentified. This specimen comes from a study of cytomegalovirus exposure and HLA in healthy donors. It was with 60 Vbeta and 13 Jbeta primers that the PCR ran. The data were produced by immunoSEQ multiplex PCR, yet TCRdb's version contains in-frame clones alone and is incomplete. The data contain some 150,000 clones, 70% to 85% of them singletons. Study observations and caveats: Follow-up analysis later connected one missense variant in DCLRE1C with trimming of TCR beta V- and J-genes. Rare TCR sequences predominated, though certain public TCRs were found in many donors. The productive fraction for most TCR beta V segments was about 87% or about 30% in an earlier analysis.

The CDR3 totals 12 residues. Germline V gene data show CDR1 as SEHNR and CDR2 as FQNEAQ (reference sequence). Deletions cut 11 bases from V and 2 bases from J, with 11 bases between. This TCR came from a man in his thirties or forties in good health and CMV-seropositive. Sequencing was performed on PBMCs. V usage is TRBV7-9 and J usage is TRBJ2-3; possibly TRBD1 for D (5 bases). This CDR3 reads CALQGDTDTQYF. The CDR3 nucleotides read TGTGCCCTCCAGGGTGACACAGATACGCAGTATTTT.